The 30 T cell receptor beta chains below were found in one sample sequenced in a study of T cell responses to AZD1222 COVID-19 vaccine (dated by TCRdb to about 2021). What the time point label conveys for this sample: baseline before first vaccination. The method behind the library was the immunoSEQ multiplex PCR assay. TCRdb re-hosts the immuneACCESS table, in-frame sequences only. Its copies lack some clones; in the studies checked, an unresolved V gene accounts for under half of them, and the cause for the rest is not known. The sample table shows approximately 130,000 clones, and roughly 93% are seen once. In total, the top ten clones hold roughly 0.91% of the sample. The sequenced sample was peripheral blood, obtained on day 0 of AZD1222 vaccination. These TCRs come from an adult in good health.

This chain uses TRBV19 with TRBJ1-2, with TRBD1 identical over 9 bases. Germline V gene lookup returns CDR1 LNHDA and CDR2 SQIVND (reference sequence). V shed 5 bases, J shed 5 bases, and the junction held 6 bases outside the gene matches. The CDR3 contains 14 residues. Here the CDR3 DNA reads TGTGCCAGTAGTCCCCCGGACAGGGGATATGGCTACACCTTC. It encodes CASSPPDRGYGYTF.

The chain recombines TRBV7-9 with TRBJ1-2; tentative D call: TRBD1 (6 bases). Trimming took off 4 bases at V and 8 bases at J, with 20 bases between the two ends. The CDR3 has 15 amino acids. CDR1 is SEHNR, CDR2 FQNEAQ, per germline (reference sequence). This CDR3 is CASSSPADRPMGYTF. As DNA, the CDR3 is TGTGCCAGCAGCTCCCCCGCGGACAGACCTATGGGCTACACCTTC.

This chain links TRBV5-8 with TRBJ1-3; no clear D gene. This CDR3 has 15 residues. V lost 2 bases to trimming and J lost 0 bases, with 9 bases between them. CDR1 SGHTS and CDR2 YDEGEE come from the germline V gene. In nucleotides, the CDR3 is TGTGCCAGCAGCTTAGGTGCCAACTCTGGAAACACCATATATTTT. Translating gives CASSLGANSGNTIYF.

The chain links TRBV9 to TRBJ2-1, with unresolved D. Trimming shortened V by 1 base and J by 5 bases, and 10 bases separated the two germline ends. The CDR3 is made up of 14 amino acids. Germline CDR1 SGDLS, CDR2 YYNGEE. CDR3 nucleotides: TGTGCCAGCAGCGTAAGGCCGTTAAACAATGAGCAGTTCTTC. Its protein product is CASSVRPLNNEQFF. Supplemented by reference TRBV9 and TRBJ2-1, the full variable domain reads DSGVTQTPKHLITATGQRVTLRCSPRSGDLSVYWYQQSLDQGLQFLIQYYNGEERAKGNILERFSAQQFPDLHSELNLSSLELGDSALYFCASSVRPLNNEQFFGPGTRLTVL.

V and J are TRBV12-3 or TRBV12-4 and TRBJ1-1; D uncertain. The V end lost 5 bases, the J end lost 3 bases, and 10 bases lay between the germline ends. The CDR3 covers 13 residues. CDR3 coding DNA: TGTGCCAGCAGTGCAACCCGGGACACTGAAGCTTTCTTT. This codes for CASSATRDTEAFF.

The J gene is TRBJ1-4, the V gene TRBV5-1, with D tentatively TRBD1 (5 bases). Trimming stripped 0 bases from V and 8 bases from J, with 14 bases between. Looked up from germline, CDR1 is SGHRS and CDR2 is YFSETQ. The CDR3 has 15 amino acids. In DNA form, the CDR3 reads TGCGCCAGCAGCTTGGGAGGTCAGGGTGAGGAAAAACTGTTTTTT. Amino acids: CASSLGGQGEEKLFF.

This chain links TRBV15 with TRBJ1-4; possibly TRBD1 for D (6 bases). Trimming removed 0 bases at V and 0 bases at J, with 8 bases between. The CDR3 extends over 16 amino acids. Germline V gene data show CDR1 as LNHNV and CDR2 as YYDKDF (reference sequence). For the CDR3, the DNA is TGTGCCACCAGCAGAGATCGGACAGCAACTAATGAAAAACTGTTTTTT. Translated, it gives CATSRDRTATNEKLFF.

The chain joins TRBV10-3 to TRBJ1-2, with D perhaps TRBD1 (5 bases). V was cut by 3 bases and J by 3 bases, with 8 bases left in between. Germline lookup yields CDR1 ENHRY and CDR2 SYGVKD. This CDR3 is built from 13 residues. The CDR3 loop is CAISDGGDYGYTF. The CDR3 region has the DNA TGTGCCATCAGTGATGGAGGGGACTATGGCTACACCTTC.

The chain combines TRBV6-5 with TRBJ2-7; 8 bases align to TRBD2. Trimming removed 0 bases from V and 3 bases from J; junction bases left unmatched: 7. Germline loops: CDR1 MNHEY, CDR2 SVGAGI. This CDR3 region has 16 residues. CDR3 in amino acids: CASSYSLSGGNYEQYF. The CDR3 DNA is TGTGCCAGCAGTTACTCCCTAAGCGGGGGAAACTACGAGCAGTACTTC.

V and J are TRBV10-1 and TRBJ1-2; TRBD1 matches at 9 bases. This CDR3 region has 13 residues. The ends lost 6 bases at V and 11 bases at J; junction bases unmatched: 10. The germline V gene has CDR1 WNHNN and CDR2 SYGVQD (reference sequence). DNA of the CDR3: TGCGCCAGCAGCCCAGGACAGGGGATGTCATACACCTTC. Translation gives CASSPGQGMSYTF.

The V and J genes are TRBV28 and TRBJ1-1; D is possibly TRBD1 (5 bases). Trimming took off 3 bases at V and 1 base at J, with 15 bases between the two ends. This CDR3 region has 16 residues. CDR1 is MDHEN and CDR2 is SYDVKM in the germline V gene. CDR3 loop: CASSFPSGLGNTEAFF. The CDR3 region has the DNA TGTGCCAGCAGTTTCCCTTCGGGGCTCGGGAACACTGAAGCTTTCTTT. Using reference TRBV28 and TRBJ1-1 for the parts outside the CDR3, the full variable domain is DVKVTQSSRYLVKRTGEKVFLECVQDMDHENMFWYRQDPGLGLRLIYFSYDVKMKEKGDIPEGYSVSREKKERFSLILESASTNQTSMYLCASSFPSGLGNTEAFFGQGTRLTVV.

This rearrangement joins TRBV12-5 to TRBJ1-2; D not certain. With 5 bases removed from V and 3 bases from J, the gap between germline ends came to 7 bases. The V gene's germline CDR1 is LGHNT and CDR2 FRNRAP. The CDR3 totals 12 residues. This chain's CDR3 is CASGTHYYGYTF. CDR3 bases: TGTGCTAGTGGTACACATTACTATGGCTACACCTTC.

The rearrangement uses TRBV7-6 and TRBJ1-1, with D possibly TRBD1 on 6 matching bases. The V and J ends lost 3 bases and 6 bases respectively, with 14 bases between them. The CDR3 contains 14 residues. Germline CDR1 SGHVS, CDR2 FNYEAQ. The CDR3 is CASSFAGPGAEAFF. The CDR3 DNA follows: TGTGCCAGCAGCTTCGCGGGTCCAGGGGCTGAAGCTTTCTTT.

This chain connects TRBV30 to TRBJ1-4, with D perhaps TRBD1 (5 bases). Germline assignment: CDR1 GTSNPN and CDR2 SVGIG (reference sequence). The CDR3 is 15 residues long. The V end was cut by 0 bases, the J end by 5 bases, with 13 bases between. The CDR3 DNA reads as TGTGCCTGGAGTGTATCGGCAGGGACGAATGAAAAACTGTTTTTT. Translation: CAWSVSAGTNEKLFF.

This rearrangement joins TRBV27 to TRBJ1-1; unclear D gene. CDR3 size: 14 residues. Germline CDR1 MNHEY, CDR2 SMNVEV (reference sequence). Deletions cut 4 bases from V and 3 bases from J, with 12 bases between. The CDR3 nucleotides are TGTGCCAGCAGTTGGAGCGGGCCGGACACTGAAGCTTTCTTT. This codes for CASSWSGPDTEAFF.

Of note for this clone: The identical CDR3 is also encoded by other nucleotide sequences in the sample. The J gene is TRBJ1-5, the V gene TRBV11-2; D may be TRBD1 (5 bases). The ends were cut back, 3 bases at V and 7 bases at J, with 10 bases in the middle. This CDR3 has 13 amino acids. Germline CDR1 SGHAT, CDR2 FQNNGV. In DNA form, the CDR3 reads TGTGCCAGCAGCTTGGGGGACCGGCAGCCCCAGCATTTT. Its protein product is CASSLGDRQPQHF.

The CDR3 DNA sequence: TGTGCCAGCAGCCCGCAGGGTCCCGGGGAAAACTATGGCTACACCTTC. It codes for CASSPQGPGENYGYTF. The chain recombines TRBV14 with TRBJ1-2, with D perhaps matching TRBD1 (5 bases). This CDR3 spans 16 amino acids. Trimming took 4 bases from V and 2 from J, leaving 17 bases between them. Germline CDR1 SGHDN, CDR2 FVKESK.

The CDR3 bases are TGTGCCAGCAGCTCTTACCGGACAGAATCACCCCTCCACTTT. Translation: CASSSYRTESPLHF. The chain links TRBV7-2 to TRBJ1-6; tentatively, D is TRBD1 (6 bases). The CDR3 is 14 amino acids. Germline CDR1 is SGHTA and CDR2 is FQGNSA. V dropped 4 bases and J dropped 10 bases, with 14 bases sitting between them.

The V and J genes are TRBV5-1 and TRBJ2-5; 13 bases agree with TRBD2. The CDR3 is 16 amino acids. Germline CDR1 reads SGHRS; CDR2 reads YFSETQ. Trimming at V came to 2 bases and at J to 1 base, leaving 2 bases not matched to a gene. DNA of the CDR3: TGCGCCAGCAGCTTCCGACTAGCGGGGGGCCAAGAGACCCAGTACTTC. Encoded protein: CASSFRLAGGQETQYF.

The J gene is TRBJ2-1, the V gene TRBV28, with 8 bases aligning to TRBD2. Trimming cost V 3 bases and J 0 bases; bases outside gene matches: 4. The CDR3 has 16 amino acids. CDR1 MDHEN and CDR2 SYDVKM come from the germline V gene. The CDR3 bases are TGTGCCAGCAGTTTCCAAAGCGGGAGCTCCTACAATGAGCAGTTCTTC. This encodes CASSFQSGSSYNEQFF.

The genes are TRBV6-5 and TRBJ2-3; maybe TRBD2 (5 bases). Trimming removed 6 bases at V and 4 bases at J, with 11 bases between. Germline CDR1 and CDR2: MNHEY and SVGAGI. This CDR3 comprises 13 residues. The CDR3 DNA is TGTGCCAGCAGCACGACTACTCCAGATACGCAGTATTTT. Its protein is CASSTTTPDTQYF.

The chain links TRBV4-1 to TRBJ2-5; D possibly uses TRBD1 or TRBD2 (6 bases each). Trimming stripped 1 base from V and 4 bases from J, with 10 bases between. The CDR3 has 14 amino acids. Germline-derived CDR1 and CDR2 are MGHRA and YSYEKL. CDR3 sequence: CASSQVGGRETQYF. The CDR3, as DNA: TGCGCCAGCAGCCAAGTTGGGGGGCGAGAGACCCAGTACTTC.

The genes are TRBV19 and TRBJ1-2, with 9 bases aligning to TRBD1. This CDR3 is built from 17 residues. The V gene end was trimmed by 3 bases and the J gene end by 3 bases; junction bases not matched to a gene: 11. The germline CDR1 and CDR2 sequences are LNHDA and SQIVND (reference sequence). The DNA for the CDR3 is TGTGCCAGTAGTATTGGGACAGGGAAGGCCCTTTACTATGGCTACACCTTC. Protein product: CASSIGTGKALYYGYTF.

This clone was detected once. V usage is TRBV7-2 and J usage is TRBJ2-2, with 7 bases identical to TRBD1. Trimming took 5 bases from V and 7 from J; bases not matched to a gene: 4. Germline V CDR1 and CDR2: SGHTA, FQGNSA. The CDR3 runs 13 residues. CDR3 sequence (DNA): TGTGCCAGCAGCCGACAGGGTGGCGGGGAGCTGTTTTTT. This codes for CASSRQGGGELFF.

The chain has TRBV6-6 and TRBJ2-2, with D tentatively TRBD1 (6 bases). Germline values: CDR1 MNHNY, CDR2 SVGAGI (reference sequence). Trimming removed 4 bases at V and 4 bases at J, with 13 bases between. The CDR3 consists of 15 residues. CDR3 sequence: CASSLQGPGTGELFF. In DNA, the CDR3 is TGTGCCAGCAGTTTACAGGGACCGGGCACCGGGGAGCTGTTTTTT.

The chain has TRBV24-1 and TRBJ2-3; D call uncertain. The CDR3 covers 12 residues. Germline V gene sequence: CDR1 KGHDR, CDR2 SFDVKD. The germline V and J ends were trimmed by 4 bases and 4 bases, with 5 bases remaining between them. Here the CDR3 reads CATSENSDTQYF. The CDR3 nucleotides are TGTGCCACCAGTGAAAATTCAGATACGCAGTATTTT.

The J gene is TRBJ1-1, the V gene TRBV6-5, with D tentatively TRBD1 (5 bases). The germline V gene has CDR1 MNHEY and CDR2 SVGAGI. The CDR3 loop spans 15 amino acids. The V end lost 2 bases, the J end lost 5 bases, and 15 bases lay between the germline ends. CDR3 DNA sequence: TGTGCCAGCAGTTACCTGATTTCAGGGAGAACTGAAGCTTTCTTT. It is translated as CASSYLISGRTEAFF.

This chain joins TRBV7-9 and TRBJ2-5; D possibly matches TRBD1 or TRBD2 (5 bases each). Germline V gene sequence: CDR1 SEHNR, CDR2 FQNEAQ (reference sequence). The CDR3 length is 14 residues. V was pared by 0 bases and J by 9 bases, with 14 bases between. The DNA for the CDR3 is TGTGCCAGCAGCTTAGCTGCGAGCCCGGGGCCCCAGTACTTC. This translates into CASSLAASPGPQYF.

This chain joins TRBV15 and TRBJ1-2; D is unresolved. Trimming cost V 0 bases and J 8 bases, with 16 bases left between them. This CDR3 spans 15 amino acids. The germline V gene has CDR1 LNHNV and CDR2 YYDKDF (reference sequence). In DNA form, the CDR3 reads TGTGCCACCAGCAGAGATTTTAACAGTGTTGGGGGCTACACCTTC. Translation gives CATSRDFNSVGGYTF. Filled out from reference TRBV15 and TRBJ1-2, the complete variable domain reads DAMVIQNPRYQVTQFGKPVTLSCSQTLNHNVMYWYQQKSSQAPKLLFHYYDKDFNNEADTPDNFQSRRPNTSFCFLDIRSPGLGDTAMYLCATSRDFNSVGGYTFGSGTRLTVV.

The chain recombines TRBV10-3 with TRBJ2-2, with a weak D call TRBD1 (7 bases). The CDR3 consists of 17 residues. Germline CDR1 reads ENHRY; CDR2 reads SYGVKD. V was shortened by 4 bases and J by 2 bases, with 17 bases between the two germline ends. DNA of the CDR3: TGTGCCATCAGTGGAAGGGGGGCAGGGGGTAACACCGGGGAGCTGTTTTTT. Amino acids: CAISGRGAGGNTGELFF.